This T cell receptor beta chain was obtained from a study of early stage breast cancer tumors. Across the study: Of around 16 invasive breast tumors, twelve were hormone receptor-positive, HER2-negative. Among around 12 ER+/PR+/HER2- tumors, eight were ductal, four lobular.

Study-level results: Bulk DNA sequencing of unsorted cells missed chain pairing and markers. Enriched TCRB sequences shared across patients were mostly commonly generated sequences.

With respect to this clone: Its target is not known.

Clones were read by immunoSEQ multiplex PCR, and TCRdb kept only the in-frame ones, dropping some. The sample yields around 28,000 clones, about 59% seen once. V was shortened by 4 bases and J by 8 bases, with 14 bases between the two germline ends. CDR1 is SNHLY, CDR2 FYNNEI, per germline. The CDR3 is 13 residues long. The V call is TRBV2, the J call TRBJ1-1; a possible D gene is TRBD1 (6 bases). This TCR was recovered from a person aged 45 to 59 with breast cancer. Sequenced input: breast tumor tissue. CDR3 DNA: TGTGCCAGCAGTGCCAGGACAGCAGGGGAAGCTTTCTTT. Its protein is CASSARTAGEAFF.